This T cell receptor (beta chain) appears in the sequencing data of a study of shared T cell receptors in the human thymus. Trimming took off 2 bases at V and 9 bases at J, with 11 bases between the two ends. CDR3 size: 13 residues. Looked up from germline, CDR1 is KGHSH and CDR2 is LQKENI. Sequencing used immunoSEQ multiplex PCR; TCRdb keeps in-frame clones, though not all of them. The repertoire holds 600,000 or so clones, with more than 75% as singletons. In addition, the sample was reused for a study of human thymus T cells. As that report states: The donors were infants in Finland with congenital heart defects, otherwise immunologically healthy. During corrective heart surgery, resections were taken, and the thymus tissue came from them.

The chain employs TRBV18 and TRBJ2-1; TRBD2 might be the D (6 bases). The TCR sequence derives from a boy under three years old with a congenital heart defect. The specimen was thymocytes. The chain's CDR3 is CASSPGAGLEQFF. The CDR3, as DNA: TGTGCCAGCTCACCAGGGGCGGGGCTTGAGCAGTTCTTC.